The 25 T cell receptor beta chains below come from one sample, sequenced in a study of regulatory T cells in long-lasting Graves disease. The authors built TCR beta libraries using iRepertoire HTBI primers and Arm-PCR of CDR3 regions. From the multiplex PCR reads, TCRdb called clonotypes with MiXCR, one entry per CDR3 protein. This table holds about 660,000 distinct CDR3 sequences, around 30% found once. Indicated time point: persistent/refractory GD, antithyroid drugs over 5 years with positive TRAb. The TCR library used RNA extracted from PBMCs. Sample: peripheral blood mononuclear cells (PBMCs), taken when the disease was refractory, from a patient treated with antithyroid drugs. All receptors derive from a female donor with Graves disease.

The chain recombines TRBV5-1 with TRBJ2-7, with TRBD2 identical over 11 bases. V lost 5 bases and J lost 3; bases outside the gene matches: 10. This CDR3 is built from 16 residues. Germline CDR1 reads SGHRS; CDR2 reads YFSETQ. As DNA, the CDR3 is TGCGCCAGCAGTTGGTCTAGGACTAGCGGGCTCTACGAGCAGTACTTC. Translated: CASSWSRTSGLYEQYF.

This clonotype has ten or more counts. The rearrangement uses TRBV5-1 and TRBJ1-1, with D maybe TRBD1 (6 bases). The CDR3 spans 16 residues. CDR1 SGHRS and CDR2 YFSETQ come from the germline V gene. The germline V and J ends were trimmed by 0 bases and 1 base, with 13 bases remaining between them. The CDR3 DNA is TGCGCCAGCAGCTTGGGAGACAGGCCAACGAACACTGAAGCTTTCTTT. It translates to CASSLGDRPTNTEAFF.

This clonotype was observed a few times. The chain links TRBV12-3 or TRBV12-4 to TRBJ2-7; 9 bases are a match to TRBD1. The CDR3 is 15 residues long. V was clipped by 4 bases and J by 7 bases; unmatched bases: 11. The CDR3: CASSSTGTGINEQYF. DNA of the CDR3: TGTGCCAGCAGTTCGACCGGGACAGGGATTAATGAGCAGTACTTC.

CDR3 region: CASSESAASGSLETQYF. The CDR3 bases are TGCGCCAGCAGTGAGTCAGCGGCTAGCGGGAGTCTGGAGACCCAGTACTTC. This chain joins TRBV10-1 and TRBJ2-5, with 10 bases identical to TRBD2. The CDR3 has 17 amino acids. V was pared by 0 bases and J by 5 bases, with 9 bases of the junction left unmatched. Germline V CDR1 and CDR2: WNHNN, SYGVQD (reference sequence).

The chain recombines TRBV28 with TRBJ1-1, with 10 bases aligning to TRBD1. Germline V lookup: CDR1 MDHEN, CDR2 SYDVKM. This CDR3 is built from 15 residues. Trimming at V came to 11 bases and at J to 3 bases, leaving 12 bases not matched to a gene. The CDR3 DNA reads as TGTGCCTGGAGCCCCGTTGGGACAGGGGACACTGAAGCTTTCTTT. This encodes CAWSPVGTGDTEAFF. The full variable domain, completed using reference TRBV28 and TRBJ1-1, is DVKVTQSSRYLVKRTGEKVFLECVQDMDHENMFWYRQDPGLGLRLIYFSYDVKMKEKGDIPEGYSVSREKKERFSLILESASTNQTSMYLCAWSPVGTGDTEAFFGQGTRLTVV.

The chain carries TRBV12-3 or TRBV12-4 and TRBJ1-5; D uncertain. CDR3 length: 17 amino acids. Trimming took off 7 bases at V and 7 bases at J, with 26 bases between the two ends. Here the CDR3 reads CASTLRVSEGFDQPQHF. The DNA of the CDR3 is TGTGCCAGCACCCTTCGGGTATCTGAAGGGTTCGACCAGCCCCAGCATTTT.

The V and J genes are TRBV9 and TRBJ2-2, with a possible D match to TRBD1 (5 bases). This CDR3 has 16 amino acids. The germline V gene encodes CDR1 SGDLS and CDR2 YYNGEE. Trimming cost V 0 bases and J 0 bases, with 9 bases left between them. CDR3: CASSVERGSNTGELFF. The CDR3, as DNA: TGTGCCAGCAGCGTAGAAAGGGGTTCGAACACCGGGGAGCTGTTTTTT.

This clonotype was seen only a few times. The chain recombines TRBV5-4 with TRBJ2-1, with D perhaps TRBD1 or TRBD2 (5 bases each). The V end was cut by 3 bases, the J end by 8 bases, with 27 bases between. Germline V gives CDR1 SGHNT, CDR2 YYREEE (reference sequence). This CDR3 is 18 amino acids long. In DNA form, the CDR3 reads TGTGCCAGCAGCTCCCCCCGAAGGCGAGGGCAGGGCAAAGATGAGCAGTTCTTC. It encodes CASSSPRRRGQGKDEQFF.

There are many counts of this clonotype. The V and J genes are TRBV12-3 or TRBV12-4 and TRBJ1-1; possibly TRBD1 for D (5 bases). V was clipped by 7 bases and J by 1 base, with 13 bases between them. The CDR3 has 14 residues. Written as DNA, the CDR3 is TGTGCCAGCACCCCGGGACGGTGGAACACTGAAGCTTTCTTT. The encoded protein is CASTPGRWNTEAFF.

This clonotype was seen repeatedly, ten times or more. The chain employs TRBV11-2 and TRBJ1-2; 8 positions agree with TRBD1. Trimming took 4 bases from V and 6 from J; bases not matched to a gene: 4. The CDR3 length is 13 residues. CDR1 and CDR2 from the germline V gene are SGHAT and FQNNGV. The CDR3 DNA follows: TGTGCCAGCAGCTCGGGACAGGCTCATGGCTACACCTTC. It codes for CASSSGQAHGYTF. Based on the CDR3 plus reference TRBV11-2 and TRBJ1-2, the full variable domain is EAGVAQSPRYKIIEKRQSVAFWCNPISGHATLYWYQQILGQGPKLLIQFQNNGVVDDSQLPKDRFSAERLKGVDSTLKIQPAKLEDSAVYLCASSSGQAHGYTFGSGTRLTVV.

Many counts were recorded for this clonotype. The chain has TRBV20-1 and TRBJ1-4; no clear D gene. Germline CDR1 and CDR2: DFQATT and SNEGSKA (reference sequence). CDR3 length equals 13 residues. Trimming pared 3 bases from V and 3 bases from J, leaving 8 bases between. CDR3 in amino acids: CSASPLPNEKLFF. As DNA, the CDR3 is TGCAGTGCTAGTCCGCTCCCTAATGAAAAACTGTTTTTT.

The rearrangement uses TRBV25-1 and TRBJ2-4, with 9 bases identical to TRBD1. V lost 3 bases, J lost 10 bases, and 7 bases stayed unmatched. The CDR3 loop spans 14 amino acids. In germline, CDR1 is MGHDK, CDR2 SYGVNS. The CDR3 coding sequence is TGTGCCAGCAGTGATCCCGGGACAGGGCATATTCAGTACTTC. This codes for CASSDPGTGHIQYF.

The V and J genes are TRBV20-1 and TRBJ2-7, with 9 nucleotides matching TRBD2. J lost 1 base, V lost 5 bases, and 6 bases had no gene match. The germline gives CDR1 DFQATT, CDR2 SNEGSKA (reference sequence). This CDR3 has 14 residues. The CDR3 DNA reads TGCAGTGCTCTGGGGACTAGCCTTTCCTACGAGCAGTACTTC. Translating it yields CSALGTSLSYEQYF.

At least ten counts were recorded for this clonotype. V gene TRBV12-3 or TRBV12-4 combines with J gene TRBJ2-5; 9 bases are a match to TRBD2. V was pared by 3 bases and J by 5 bases, with 10 bases of the junction left unmatched. CDR3 length equals 16 residues. The CDR3 DNA reads TGTGCCAGCAGTTTTGCAGTAGCGGGAGTGGCGGAGACCCAGTACTTC. Protein: CASSFAVAGVAETQYF.

This clonotype was seen only a few times. The genes are TRBV2 and TRBJ2-7, with 9 bases matching TRBD2. The V gene's germline CDR1 is SNHLY and CDR2 FYNNEI. The ends lost 7 bases at V and 7 bases at J; junction bases unmatched: 11. This CDR3 has 14 residues. The CDR3 nucleotides are TGTGCCAGCAACAGCGGGGGGCTTACGTGGGAGCAGTACTTC. Protein sequence: CASNSGGLTWEQYF.

The rearrangement uses TRBV6-9 and TRBJ2-2, with D uncertain. V was shortened by 3 bases and J by 5 bases, with 19 bases between the two germline ends. CDR1 is MNHGY and CDR2 is SVAAGI in the germline V gene. This CDR3 region has 17 residues. The CDR3, as DNA: TGTGCCAGCAGTTACTGGGCAGCCTTTAGGAGTACCGGGGAGCTGTTTTTT. Translation: CASSYWAAFRSTGELFF.

The V call is TRBV3-1, the J call TRBJ2-4; D possibly corresponds to TRBD2 (5 bases). V dropped 7 bases and J dropped 0 bases, with 7 bases sitting between them. Germline V lookup: CDR1 LGHDT, CDR2 YNNKEL (reference sequence). This CDR3 spans 13 amino acids. The CDR3 nucleotides read TGTGCCAGCACCGAGGGAGCCAAAAACATTCAGTACTTC. Translating gives CASTEGAKNIQYF.

This chain uses TRBV6-1 with TRBJ2-6; TRBD1 aligns across 7 bases. The CDR3 is made up of 15 amino acids. Germline CDR1 is MNHNS and CDR2 is SASEGT. V lost 6 bases, J lost 1 base, and 3 bases stayed unmatched. In nucleotides, the CDR3 is TGTGCCAGCAGGAAGACAGGGTCTGGGGCCAACGTCCTGACTTTC. As protein: CASRKTGSGANVLTF.

This clonotype was picked up many times. The chain carries TRBV12-3 or TRBV12-4 and TRBJ1-5; D call uncertain. The CDR3 consists of 16 residues. The ends were cut back, 2 bases at V and 2 bases at J, with 13 bases in the middle. In nucleotides, the CDR3 is TGTGCCAGCAGTTTACTCGAGGTGGAACGCAATCAGCCCCAGCATTTT. Its protein is CASSLLEVERNQPQHF.

CDR3 bases: TGTGCCAGCGGTCTAGGAGCCGTTTCCTTCGATGAGCAGTTCTTC. This encodes CASGLGAVSFDEQFF. The J gene is TRBJ2-1, the V gene TRBV5-5, with D unclear. The CDR3 has 15 amino acids. Germline V gives CDR1 SGHKS, CDR2 YYEKEE (reference sequence). The germline V and J ends were trimmed by 7 bases and 8 bases, with 22 bases remaining between them. The full variable domain, in which reference TRBV5-5 and TRBJ2-1 provide the parts outside the CDR3, is DAGVTQSPTHLIKTRGQQVTLRCSPISGHKSVSWYQQVLGQGPQFIFQYYEKEERGRGNFPDRFSARQFPNYSSELNVNALLLGDSALYLCASGLGAVSFDEQFFGPGTRLTVL.

A note on this clonotype: One junction end disagrees with the germline gene, perhaps due to a read error. The chain has TRBV2 and TRBJ2-5, with TRBD2 matching over 7 bases. The length of the CDR3 is 14 residues. The germline gives CDR1 SNHLY, CDR2 FYNNEI. The CDR3 DNA is TGTGCCAGCGGTGACCCGGGAGGTCGAGAGACCCAGTACTTC. This translates into CASGDPGGRETQYF.

This clonotype is a singleton in its sample. This clone may be a read error of a much larger clone one base away. The CDR3 here is CASSESAVRGRGYAEAFF. CDR3 nucleotide sequence: TGTGCCAGCAGTGAATCGGCGGTGAGGGGCAGGGGGTACGCTGAAGCTTTCTTT. The chain combines TRBV6-1 with TRBJ1-1; 7 bases line up with TRBD1. After removal of 2 bases from V and 6 bases from J, the junction contained 18 bases not matched to a gene. CDR3 length: 18 residues. Looked up from germline, CDR1 is MNHNS and CDR2 is SASEGT.

This clonotype was seen a few times. The rearrangement joins TRBV19 to TRBJ1-1; tentative D call: TRBD1 (5 bases). The CDR3 is 16 amino acids. V lost 5 bases and J 1 base, leaving 17 bases between the germline ends. Looked up from germline, CDR1 is LNHDA and CDR2 is SQIVND (reference sequence). Here the CDR3 DNA reads TGTGCCAGTAGTGACCGGACGGCAGGGAAGAACACTGAAGCTTTCTTT. It translates to CASSDRTAGKNTEAFF.

The chain uses TRBV28 and TRBJ1-6; no firm D call. The V gene's germline CDR1 is MDHEN and CDR2 SYDVKM. There are 17 residues in the CDR3. Deletions cut 6 bases from V and 5 bases from J, with 20 bases between. CDR3 sequence reads: CASSPIYMRENNSPLHF. CDR3 bases: TGTGCCAGCAGCCCTATTTATATGAGGGAAAATAATTCACCCCTCCACTTT. The variable domain in full, completed from reference TRBV28 and TRBJ1-6, reads DVKVTQSSRYLVKRTGEKVFLECVQDMDHENMFWYRQDPGLGLRLIYFSYDVKMKEKGDIPEGYSVSREKKERFSLILESASTNQTSMYLCASSPIYMRENNSPLHFGNGTRLTVT.

The V and J genes are TRBV18 and TRBJ1-2; no reliable D call. Germline values: CDR1 KGHSH, CDR2 LQKENI. V lost 2 bases and J 0 bases, leaving 10 bases between the germline ends. The CDR3 runs 15 residues. CDR3 coding DNA: TGTGCCAGCTCACCAATAGGAGGGACTAACTATGGCTACACCTTC. This translates into CASSPIGGTNYGYTF.